The rows below give T cell receptor beta chains drawn from one sample of a study of T cell responses to AZD1222 COVID-19 vaccine. Some clones are missing from TCRdb's copy, which holds only in-frame ones; the method was immunoSEQ multiplex PCR. The table lists approximately 130,000 clones, around 87% of them singletons. The sequenced sample was peripheral blood, obtained 28 days after the second AZD1222 dose. These receptors originate from an adult who received the AZD1222 COVID-19 vaccine. Both conserved end residues are part of each CDR3. The D gene is left open where the match is weak. The size field is filled for only some rows; it gives once, few, many or a size class.

V	size	J	D	CDR3	DNA
TRBV5-1	.	TRBJ2-7	TRBD2	CASSPRLAASYEQYF	TGCGCCAGCAGCCCGAGACTAGCGGCCTCCTACGAGCAGTACTTC
TRBV7-3	once	TRBJ2-7	TRBD1	CASSATGMYEQYF	TGTGCCAGCAGCGCGACAGGGATGTACGAGCAGTACTTC
TRBV10-1	few	TRBJ2-3	.	CASSAASTDTQYF	TGCGCCAGCAGTGCGGCTAGCACAGATACGCAGTATTTT
TRBV29-1	.	TRBJ1-5	.	CSVRFPGVSQPQHF	TGCAGCGTTCGTTTCCCGGGGGTTAGTCAGCCCCAGCATTTT
TRBV2	.	TRBJ1-5	.	CASSDAAQPQHF	TGTGCCAGCAGTGATGCGGCTCAGCCCCAGCATTTT
TRBV6-4	.	TRBJ2-7	.	CASSVGVPYEQYF	TGTGCCAGCAGTGTAGGGGTACCCTACGAGCAGTACTTC
TRBV21-1	.	TRBJ1-2	.	CARTTGTGANYGYTF	TGTGCCAGGACTACAGGGACCGGTGCTAACTATGGCTACACCTTC
TRBV5-6	once	TRBJ2-1	TRBD2	CASSSLAGGSEQFF	TGTGCCAGCAGCAGCCTAGCGGGGGGGAGTGAGCAGTTCTTC
TRBV19	.	TRBJ2-7	.	CASSMGDASTYEQYF	TGTGCCAGTAGTATGGGGGACGCGAGTACCTACGAGCAGTACTTC
TRBV10-3	.	TRBJ2-5	.	CAISDLRGTSEGQETQYF	TGTGCCATCAGTGACCTAAGGGGGACGTCCGAGGGCCAAGAGACCCAGTACTTC
TRBV6-2/TRBV6-3	.	TRBJ2-2	.	CASSYSTAGELFF	TGTGCCAGCAGTTACTCGACCGCCGGGGAGCTGTTTTTT
TRBV18	.	TRBJ2-7	.	CASSPGDLGYEQYF	TGTGCCAGCTCACCAGGGGATCTAGGCTACGAGCAGTACTTC
TRBV5-1	.	TRBJ2-6	.	CASFRAGANVLTF	TGCGCCAGCTTCAGGGCTGGGGCCAACGTCCTGACTTTC
TRBV4-3	.	TRBJ2-4	TRBD2	CASSQDWGGVNIQYF	TGCGCCAGCAGCCAAGATTGGGGAGGGGTAAACATTCAGTACTTC